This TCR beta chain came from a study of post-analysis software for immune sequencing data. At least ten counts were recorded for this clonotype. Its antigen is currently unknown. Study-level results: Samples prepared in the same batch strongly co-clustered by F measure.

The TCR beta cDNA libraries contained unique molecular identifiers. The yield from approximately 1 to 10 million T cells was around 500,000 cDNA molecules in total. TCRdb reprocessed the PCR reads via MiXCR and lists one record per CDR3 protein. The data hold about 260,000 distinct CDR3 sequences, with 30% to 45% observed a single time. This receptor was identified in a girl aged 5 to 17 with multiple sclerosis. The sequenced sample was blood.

CDR3 residues: CASSPGGAPSGWSTDTQYF. The CDR3 bases are TGTGCCAGCAGCCCCGGCGGGGCTCCTAGCGGGTGGAGCACAGATACGCAGTATTTT. This chain joins TRBV7-9 and TRBJ2-3; 8 bases align to TRBD2. This CDR3 contains 19 residues. The V gene end was trimmed by 5 bases and the J gene end by 0 bases; junction bases not matched to a gene: 16. The germline gives CDR1 SEHNR, CDR2 FQNEAQ (reference sequence).